This TCR beta chain was identified in a study of cytomegalovirus exposure and HLA in healthy donors. Donors counted as nominally healthy when sampled, yet unrecorded immune exposures were likely. PCR amplification relied on 60 Vbeta primers (plus 13 Jbeta primers). Per the authors' pipeline: Around 80 million unique TCR beta chains, some 9.9 million of them shared, were counted by a later analysis. Clones were sequenced by immunoSEQ multiplex PCR, and TCRdb holds only the in-frame ones, with some missing. The V and J calls and the clone size are those of that table, but D and trimming were determined from the DNA. In the table there are fewer than 250,000 clones, roughly four fifths of which are singletons. A note on this clone: Its matching antigen is unknown.

Germline V gene sequence: CDR1 MNHNY, CDR2 SVGAGI (reference sequence). This CDR3 spans 14 amino acids. Trimming shortened V by 6 bases and J by 2 bases, and 13 bases separated the two germline ends. Study observations and caveats: Highest at DRB1 and lowest at HLA-C, TCR association rates differed among HLA loci in a later analysis. Earlier analysis yielded a pattern in which most TCR beta V segments were productive about 90% or about 30% of the time.

The chain couples TRBV6-6 to TRBJ1-1, with D tentatively TRBD1 (5 bases). The sequence derives from a girl aged 2 to 9 in good health and CMV-seronegative. Sequenced input: PBMCs. The CDR3 DNA is TGTGCCAGCAGATCGACCGACAGAAACACTGAAGCTTTCTTT. Amino acids: CASRSTDRNTEAFF.